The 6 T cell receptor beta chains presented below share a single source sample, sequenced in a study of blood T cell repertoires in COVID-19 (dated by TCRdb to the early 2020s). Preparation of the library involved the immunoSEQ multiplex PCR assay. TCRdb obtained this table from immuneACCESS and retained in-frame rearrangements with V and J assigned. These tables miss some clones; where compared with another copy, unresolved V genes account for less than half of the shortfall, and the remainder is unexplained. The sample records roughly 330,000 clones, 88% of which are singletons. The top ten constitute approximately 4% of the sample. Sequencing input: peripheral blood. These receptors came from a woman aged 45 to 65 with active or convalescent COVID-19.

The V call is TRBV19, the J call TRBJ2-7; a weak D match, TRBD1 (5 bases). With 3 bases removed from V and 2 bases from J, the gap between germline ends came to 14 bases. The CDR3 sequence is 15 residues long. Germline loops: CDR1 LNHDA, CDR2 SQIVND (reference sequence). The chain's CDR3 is CASSISAGNPYEQYF. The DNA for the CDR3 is TGTGCCAGTAGTATTTCAGCAGGGAATCCCTACGAGCAGTACTTC.

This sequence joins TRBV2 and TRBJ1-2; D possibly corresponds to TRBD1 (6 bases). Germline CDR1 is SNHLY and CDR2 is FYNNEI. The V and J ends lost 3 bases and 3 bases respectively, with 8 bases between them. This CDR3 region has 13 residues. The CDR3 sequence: CASSDRGYYGYTF. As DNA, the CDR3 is TGTGCCAGCAGTGACAGGGGATACTATGGCTACACCTTC. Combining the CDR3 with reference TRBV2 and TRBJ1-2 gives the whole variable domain EPEVTQTPSHQVTQMGQEVILRCVPISNHLYFYWYRQILGQKVEFLVSFYNNEISEKSEIFDDQFSVERPDGSNFTLKIRSTKLEDSAMYFCASSDRGYYGYTFGSGTRLTVV.

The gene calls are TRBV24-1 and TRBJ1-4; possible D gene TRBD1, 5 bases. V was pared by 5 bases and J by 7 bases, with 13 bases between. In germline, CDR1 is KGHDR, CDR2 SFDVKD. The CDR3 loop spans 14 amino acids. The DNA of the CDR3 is TGTGCCACCAGTGCATCGGGGGGAGGTGAAAAACTGTTTTTT. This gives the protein CATSASGGGEKLFF.

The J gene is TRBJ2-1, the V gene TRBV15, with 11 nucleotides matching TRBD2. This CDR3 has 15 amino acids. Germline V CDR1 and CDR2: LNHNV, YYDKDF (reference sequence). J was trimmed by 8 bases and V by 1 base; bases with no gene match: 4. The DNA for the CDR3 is TGTGCCACCAGCAGAGTCCTACTAGCGGGGGATGAGCAGTTCTTC. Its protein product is CATSRVLLAGDEQFF.

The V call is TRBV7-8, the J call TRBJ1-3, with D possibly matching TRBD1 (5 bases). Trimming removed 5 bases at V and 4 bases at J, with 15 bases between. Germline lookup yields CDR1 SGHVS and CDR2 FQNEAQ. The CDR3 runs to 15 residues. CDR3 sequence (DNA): TGTGCCAGCAGCCCCAGGGACTTCTCCGGAAACACCATATATTTT. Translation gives CASSPRDFSGNTIYF.

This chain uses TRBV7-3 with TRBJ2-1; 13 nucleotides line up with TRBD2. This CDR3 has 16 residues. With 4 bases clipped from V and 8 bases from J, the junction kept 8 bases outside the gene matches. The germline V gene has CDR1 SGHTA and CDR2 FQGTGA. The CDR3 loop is CASSSNGLAGAYEQFF. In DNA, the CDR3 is TGTGCCAGCAGCTCTAACGGACTAGCGGGAGCTTATGAGCAGTTCTTC.